This T cell receptor beta chain was recorded in a study of STAT5B mutations in CD4+ large granular lymphocyte leukemia. Remarks on this clone: Its specificity is unknown.

The CDR3 extends over 15 amino acids. The germline V gene encodes CDR1 SGHAT and CDR2 FQNNGV. Trimming shortened V by 1 base and J by 10 bases, and 14 bases separated the two germline ends. Sequenced by immunoSEQ multiplex PCR; TCRdb stores in-frame clones only, minus some. The sample yields approximately 32,000 clones, 70% to 90% seen once. Study findings and constraints: TRBV06-family usage was enriched in top patient clones (8/27) versus controls (2/35). Data were not HLA-matched across samples. Main leukemic clonotypes were patient-specific, but roughly 23% appeared at low frequency elsewhere.

Sequencing was done on a sample of CD4+ T cells from blood buffy coats. The source of this sequence is a human donor in good health. The chain is built from TRBV11-2 and TRBJ1-6; D possibly corresponds to TRBD1 (5 bases). CDR3 sequence: CASSLVGGGWSPLHF. Here the CDR3 DNA reads TGTGCCAGCAGCTTAGTAGGCGGGGGGTGGTCACCCCTCCACTTT.